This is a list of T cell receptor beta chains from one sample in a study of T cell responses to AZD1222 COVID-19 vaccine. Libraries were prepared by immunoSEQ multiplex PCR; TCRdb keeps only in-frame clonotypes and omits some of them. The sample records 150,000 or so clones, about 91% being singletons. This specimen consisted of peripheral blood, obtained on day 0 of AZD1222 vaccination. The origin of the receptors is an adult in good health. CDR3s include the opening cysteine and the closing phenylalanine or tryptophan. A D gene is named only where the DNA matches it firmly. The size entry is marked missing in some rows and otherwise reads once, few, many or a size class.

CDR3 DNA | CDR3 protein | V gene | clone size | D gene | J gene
TGCGCCAGCAAGGCGGACACTGAAGCTTTCTTT | CASKADTEAFF | TRBV5-1 | once | . | TRBJ1-1
TGTGCCAGCTCACCCGGGACAGACTCCTACGAGCAGTACTTC | CASSPGTDSYEQYF | TRBV18 | . | TRBD1 | TRBJ2-7
TGTGCCAGCAGTCTGGGGGGCTACGAGCAGTACTTC | CASSLGGYEQYF | TRBV2 | . | . | TRBJ2-7
TGTGCCAGCAGCTTGGAGCTTAGCGGGGGGAAGACCCAGTACTTC | CASSLELSGGKTQYF | TRBV5-5 | . | TRBD2 | TRBJ2-5
TGCGCCAGCAGTGCGAGCCGCGGTCAGCCCCAGCATTTT | CASSASRGQPQHF | TRBV10-1 | . | . | TRBJ1-5
TGTGCCAGCAGCCCCGACAGGAACTATGGCTACACCTTC | CASSPDRNYGYTF | TRBV7-8 | . | . | TRBJ1-2
TGCGCCAGCAGCTTGGCGCCGGTACAGGGGAGTAACGAGCAGTACTTC | CASSLAPVQGSNEQYF | TRBV5-1 | . | TRBD1 | TRBJ2-7
TGCGCCAGCAGCCAAGATTCGGTCGGCTCTGGAAACACCATATATTTT | CASSQDSVGSGNTIYF | TRBV4-1 | . | . | TRBJ1-3
TGCGCCAGCAGCATAGGGACAGGGGGGCAAGAGACCCAGTACTTC | CASSIGTGGQETQYF | TRBV5-1 | many | TRBD1 | TRBJ2-5
TGTGCCAGCAGCGTAGTGGGGAAGGGGCAGGAGACCCAGTACTTC | CASSVVGKGQETQYF | TRBV9 | once | . | TRBJ2-5
TGCGCCAGCAGCTGGGGACAGGGGGACTACGAGCAGTACTTC | CASSWGQGDYEQYF | TRBV5-1 | . | TRBD1 | TRBJ2-7
TGTGCCAGTGGATTGACAGGGAGTAATTCACCCCTCCACTTT | CASGLTGSNSPLHF | TRBV25-1 | . | TRBD1 | TRBJ1-6
TGTGCCAGCAGTTCCGGGACTACCCTCTCCGGGGAGCTGTTTTTT | CASSSGTTLSGELFF | TRBV2 | . | TRBD2 | TRBJ2-2
TGTGCCAGTAGAGGCCGGGCTAGCGGGGGGGCCTTCTACACAGATACGCAGTATTTT | CASRGRASGGAFYTDTQYF | TRBV19 | . | TRBD2 | TRBJ2-3
TGCGCCAGCAGCATAGACCGAGATACGCAGTATTTT | CASSIDRDTQYF | TRBV5-1 | . | . | TRBJ2-3
TGTGCCAGCAGTGGGATAGGGGGCAACTCCTACGAGCAGTACTTC | CASSGIGGNSYEQYF | TRBV27 | . | TRBD1 | TRBJ2-7
TGTGCCGCCAGAAGAGAGGCCGGGGAGCTGTTTTTT | CAARREAGELFF | TRBV27 | . | . | TRBJ2-2
TGTGCCAGCAGTTACTCTGGAGATACGCAGTATTTT | CASSYSGDTQYF | TRBV6-2/TRBV6-3 | . | . | TRBJ2-3
TGTGCCAGCAGGAGGGACAGGACCAACTCCTACGAGCAGTACTTC | CASRRDRTNSYEQYF | TRBV6-5 | . | TRBD1 | TRBJ2-7
TGTGCCAGCAGTTACCCCACAGGGCGGAACACCGGGGAGCTGTTTTTT | CASSYPTGRNTGELFF | TRBV6-5 | . | . | TRBJ2-2
TGTGCCAGCAGTATCCAAGAGAGCCAAGAGACCCAGTACTTC | CASSIQESQETQYF | TRBV6-2/TRBV6-3 | . | . | TRBJ2-5
TGTGCCAGCAGCTTTCGGAGGGACACCTCCCTAAATGAAAAACTGTTTTTT | CASSFRRDTSLNEKLFF | TRBV7-9 | . | . | TRBJ1-4
TGTGCCAGCAGCCGTGGACAGGGTGTTGGCTACACCTTC | CASSRGQGVGYTF | TRBV12-3/TRBV12-4 | . | TRBD1 | TRBJ1-2
TGTGCCAGCAGCTTACCCCGCGGACAGGGTCCACATAATTCACCCCTCCACTTT | CASSLPRGQGPHNSPLHF | TRBV7-3 | . | TRBD1 | TRBJ1-6
TGCGCCAGCAGCAGAGGGACAGGGGGCGGTTCTGATGAAGCTTTCTTT | CASSRGTGGGSDEAFF | TRBV5-1 | . | TRBD1 | TRBJ1-1
TGTGCCGCAGCAGGGTGGGGGGAGACCCAGTACTTC | CAAAGWGETQYF | TRBV2 | . | . | TRBJ2-5
TGTGCCAGCAGCTTTTGGGACAGGGTTGATCAGCCCCAGCATTTT | CASSFWDRVDQPQHF | TRBV7-2 | . | TRBD1 | TRBJ1-5
TGTGCCAGTACCTCCTGGGCGGGGGGCACAGATACGCAGTATTTT | CASTSWAGGTDTQYF | TRBV19 | . | TRBD2 | TRBJ2-3
TGTGCCAGCAGCTTATTTGGGGACTCTGGAAACACCATATATTTT | CASSLFGDSGNTIYF | TRBV11-1 | . | . | TRBJ1-3
TGCAGCGTAGGACAGAGCTCCTACGAGCAGTACTTC | CSVGQSSYEQYF | TRBV29-1 | once | . | TRBJ2-7
TGTGCCAGAAGCTCCAGACAGGATGGCGATAATTCACCCCTCCACTTT | CARSSRQDGDNSPLHF | TRBV5-3 | . | . | TRBJ1-6
TGTGCCAGTGGAGAGGGGCCGCCCCAGCATTTT | CASGEGPPQHF | TRBV19 | . | . | TRBJ1-5
TGTGCCAGTAGTAGGCCTGGGATAAACTATGGCTACACCTTC | CASSRPGINYGYTF | TRBV19 | . | . | TRBJ1-2
TGTGCCAGCAGCTTGGCCGGTAGCGCTAGGTACAATGAGCAGTTCTTC | CASSLAGSARYNEQFF | TRBV5-6 | . | . | TRBJ2-1
TGTGCCACCAGCAGAGACAGGGGCTCTGGGGCCAACGTCCTGACTTTC | CATSRDRGSGANVLTF | TRBV15 | . | . | TRBJ2-6
TGTGCCAGCGGCGACCCAGGGTCCGGAAACACCATATATTTT | CASGDPGSGNTIYF | TRBV19 | . | . | TRBJ1-3
TGTGCCAGCAGTAGGACTAGCGGGGGCTTCAACGAGCAGTACTTC | CASSRTSGGFNEQYF | TRBV6-2/TRBV6-3 | . | TRBD2 | TRBJ2-7
TGTGCCAGCAGCTTACGGGGGGGTCCCCCCTACGAGCAGTACTTC | CASSLRGGPPYEQYF | TRBV11-2 | . | TRBD2 | TRBJ2-7
TGTGCCAGCAGCTTAGCACGTCAGGACTATAGCAATCAGCCCCAGCATTTT | CASSLARQDYSNQPQHF | TRBV7-4 | . | . | TRBJ1-5
TGTGCCAGCAGCGTACCCAACCAAGAGACCCAGTACTTC | CASSVPNQETQYF | TRBV9 | . | . | TRBJ2-5
TGTGCCAGTAGCATAACAGGGAGGACTAATGAAAAACTGTTTTTT | CASSITGRTNEKLFF | TRBV19 | . | . | TRBJ1-4
TGTGCCAGCAGCCAAGACCCAGGGAACTACAATGAGCAGTTCTTC | CASSQDPGNYNEQFF | TRBV4-2 | once | . | TRBJ2-1
TGTGCCAGCAGTTACTCGTTTGACAGGGGCAGCGAGCAGTACTTC | CASSYSFDRGSEQYF | TRBV6-5 | . | TRBD1 | TRBJ2-7
TGTGCCAGCAGCTTGGGACTAGCGGGGACCACAGATACGCAGTATTTT | CASSLGLAGTTDTQYF | TRBV11-2 | . | TRBD2 | TRBJ2-3
TGTGCCAGTAGTGGGAGCGACGACAATGAGCAGTTCTTC | CASSGSDDNEQFF | TRBV19 | few | . | TRBJ2-1
TGTGCCAGCAGCCAAGTATTAGTCTACGAGCAGTACTTC | CASSQVLVYEQYF | TRBV4-2 | . | . | TRBJ2-7
TGCGCCAGCAGCTCGGGAATGGGGACTGAAGCTTTCTTT | CASSSGMGTEAFF | TRBV5-1 | . | . | TRBJ1-1
TGCAGTGCTAGTTACCGGGACAGAAACACTGAAGCTTTCTTT | CSASYRDRNTEAFF | TRBV20-1 | . | TRBD1 | TRBJ1-1
TGTGCCAGCAGCTTAGGCTTTCCAGGGACTGGAAACACCATATATTTT | CASSLGFPGTGNTIYF | TRBV11-3 | . | . | TRBJ1-3
TGTGCCAGCAGTTACCAGGGTCTCCCCTCCTACGAGCAGTACTTC | CASSYQGLPSYEQYF | TRBV6-5 | . | . | TRBJ2-7